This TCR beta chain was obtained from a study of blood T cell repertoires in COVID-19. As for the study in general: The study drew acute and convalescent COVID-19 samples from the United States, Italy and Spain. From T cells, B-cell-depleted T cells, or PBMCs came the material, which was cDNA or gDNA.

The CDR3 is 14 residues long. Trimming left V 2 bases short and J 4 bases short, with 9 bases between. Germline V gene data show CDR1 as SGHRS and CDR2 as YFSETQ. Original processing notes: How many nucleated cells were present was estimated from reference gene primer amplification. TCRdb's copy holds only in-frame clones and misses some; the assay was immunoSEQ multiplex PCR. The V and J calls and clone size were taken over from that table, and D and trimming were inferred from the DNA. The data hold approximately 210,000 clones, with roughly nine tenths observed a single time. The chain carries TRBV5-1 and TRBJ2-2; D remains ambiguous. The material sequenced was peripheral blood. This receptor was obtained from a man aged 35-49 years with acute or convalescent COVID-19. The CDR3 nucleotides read TGCGCCAGCAGCTTAACTACGACCACCGGGGAGCTGTTTTTT. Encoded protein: CASSLTTTTGELFF. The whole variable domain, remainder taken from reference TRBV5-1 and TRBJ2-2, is KAGVTQTPRYLIKTRGQQVTLSCSPISGHRSVSWYQQTPGQGLQFLFEYFSETQRNKGNFPGRFSGRQFSNSRSEMNVSTLELGDSALYLCASSLTTTTGELFFGEGSRLTVL.